A selection of T cell receptor beta chains follows, all from one sample in a study of blood T cell repertoires in COVID-19. Profiling relied on immunoSEQ multiplex PCR, and the TCRdb table lists in-frame clones only, not all of them. The data contain fewer than 350,000 clones, roughly 86% of them singletons. The material sequenced was PBMCs or T cells enriched from blood (not recorded which). The receptors were sampled from a woman in her 30s who had recovered from COVID-19. Both conserved end residues are part of each CDR3. The order of the fields is J gene, D gene, V gene, clone size, CDR3 DNA, CDR3 protein. A D gene is named only where the DNA matches it firmly. Clone size is not always given. Where it is, it says once, few, many or a class for expanded clones.

TRBJ1-3 NA TRBV6-4 NA TGTGCCAGCAGGCACAGGGTTGGAAACACCATATATTTT CASRHRVGNTIYF
TRBJ2-7 TRBD1 TRBV28 NA TGTGCCAGCAGTTTATACGGGACAGGGTACTACGAGCAGTACTTC CASSLYGTGYYEQYF
TRBJ2-1 NA TRBV2 NA TGTGCCAGCAGTGAAGCGCTAGGTGAGCAGTTCTTC CASSEALGEQFF
TRBJ1-2 NA TRBV6-5 NA TGTGCCAGCAGTTACTCGAGGCAGCATAATGGCTACACCTTC CASSYSRQHNGYTF
TRBJ2-5 NA TRBV28 NA TGTGCCAGCAGCCCGTACACCGACCAAGAGACCCAGTACTTC CASSPYTDQETQYF
TRBJ2-5 NA TRBV5-1 NA TGCGCCAGCAGCTTGCGGGAGAGAGAGACCCAGTACTTC CASSLRERETQYF
TRBJ2-1 TRBD2 TRBV11-3 NA TGTGCCAGCAGCTCAGACAGAGGGGGAGCGGGAGGCGAGATACGCAATGAGCAGTTCTTC CASSSDRGGAGGEIRNEQFF
TRBJ1-1 TRBD1 TRBV5-1 NA TGCGCCAGCAGCCTCGGGACAGATCGGGACGTTTTCTTT CASSLGTDRDVFF
TRBJ2-1 TRBD2 TRBV7-2 NA TGTGCCAGCAGCTCGCGGGGGGGCCTCAACAATGAGCAGTTCTTC CASSSRGGLNNEQFF
TRBJ2-1 TRBD2 TRBV11-3 NA TGTGCCAGCAGCTTGACTAGCGGGAGTAATGAGCAGTTCTTC CASSLTSGSNEQFF
TRBJ2-7 TRBD2 TRBV28 NA TGTGCCAGCAGTTTAGAGGGAGGGCCATGG CASSLEGGPW
TRBJ1-5 NA TRBV28 once TGTGCCAGCAGTTTACTCGGACAGACGGGTCAGCCCCAGCATTTT CASSLLGQTGQPQHF
TRBJ1-5 TRBD1 TRBV18 NA TGTGCCAGCTCACCCTTTCCGGGACAGGGTGAGGGCAATCAGCCCCAGCATTTT CASSPFPGQGEGNQPQHF
TRBJ2-2 TRBD2 TRBV5-1 NA TGCGCCAGCAGCTTGGATCCTAGCGGGCAGAACACCGGGGAGCTGTTTTTT CASSLDPSGQNTGELFF
TRBJ2-2 TRBD2 TRBV27 NA TGTGCCAGCAGTTTATCGGGCGGGGGGTACACCGGGGAGCTGTTTTTT CASSLSGGGYTGELFF
TRBJ2-5 NA TRBV16 NA TGTGCCAGCACCGGAGGGCACCGAGGAGAGACCCAGTACTTC CASTGGHRGETQYF